One sample yielded the 25 T cell receptor beta chains listed below, sequenced in a study of CD4+ T cells in melanoma. This table comes from immunoSEQ multiplex PCR, and its TCRdb copy is limited to in-frame clones, with some not included. The sample records 11,000 or so clones, about 70% being singletons. The sample taken for sequencing was cells from a culture (not recorded whether cultured in vitro). The receptors derive from a human donor with melanoma.

This chain joins TRBV4-2 and TRBJ1-1; D unresolved. The germline gives CDR1 LGHNA, CDR2 YNFKEQ. V was pared by 1 base and J by 3 bases, with 15 bases between. The CDR3 spans 16 residues. CDR3 coding DNA: TGTGCCAGCAGCCAAGTCTCCGGAGCTGGAGACACTGAAGCTTTCTTT. As protein: CASSQVSGAGDTEAFF.

The V gene is TRBV6-1, the J gene TRBJ1-5, with a weak D call TRBD1 (6 bases). Trimming cost V 6 bases and J 1 base, with 10 bases left between them. Germline V CDR1 and CDR2: MNHNS, SASEGT. The CDR3 runs to 14 residues. The CDR3 region has the DNA TGTGCCAGCAGACGGGACAACAGCAATCAGCCCCAGCATTTT. It yields the protein CASRRDNSNQPQHF.

This clone showed up just a few times. V usage is TRBV2 and J usage is TRBJ1-2; D is unresolved. The CDR3 length is 14 residues. V was pared by 4 bases and J by 2 bases, with 11 bases between. Germline V gene sequence: CDR1 SNHLY, CDR2 FYNNEI. The CDR3 DNA sequence: TGTGCCAGCAGTGGCAGGTCTCGCAACTATGGCTACACCTTC. Protein product: CASSGRSRNYGYTF.

This clone was counted only a few times. V usage is TRBV4-2 and J usage is TRBJ2-3; D call uncertain. The CDR3 runs to 16 residues. V was clipped by 2 bases and J by 0 bases, with 12 bases between them. Germline V gene lookup returns CDR1 LGHNA and CDR2 YNFKEQ. CDR3 nucleotide sequence: TGTGCCAGCAGCCAACTCACGGGTACTAGCACAGATACGCAGTATTTT. As protein: CASSQLTGTSTDTQYF.

This clone came up a few times. This chain connects TRBV5-1 to TRBJ1-1, with TRBD1 as a possible D gene (6 bases). Germline CDR1 SGHRS, CDR2 YFSETQ. There are 15 residues in the CDR3. V was cut by 4 bases and J by 1 base, with 14 bases left in between. Here the CDR3 DNA reads TGCGCCAGCAGCAGCCGGGACACGACGAACACTGAAGCTTTCTTT. Protein: CASSSRDTTNTEAFF.

The rearrangement links TRBV21-1 to TRBJ2-5; TRBD2, the table's D call, was not compared with the DNA. TRBV21-1 is a pseudogene. The CDR3 has 17 residues. CDR3 amino acids: CASSERTSGMGRETQYF. Here the CDR3 DNA reads TGTGCCAGCAGCGAACGGACTAGCGGGATGGGCCGAGAGACCCAGTACTTC.

This chain uses TRBV4-1 with TRBJ1-5; D is undetermined. Trimming removed 4 bases from V and 3 bases from J, with 10 bases in between. Per the germline V gene, CDR1 is MGHRA and CDR2 is YSYEKL. The CDR3 has 14 residues. The CDR3: CASSPQRFNQPQHF. The CDR3, as DNA: TGCGCCAGCAGCCCGCAGAGGTTCAATCAGCCCCAGCATTTT.

This chain joins TRBV6-6 and TRBJ2-5; D might be TRBD1 or TRBD2, each matching 6 bases. Germline values: CDR1 MNHNY, CDR2 SVGAGI (reference sequence). V gave up 5 bases and J gave up 3 bases, with 13 bases separating them. The CDR3 runs to 14 residues. The CDR3, as DNA: TGTGCCAGCAGTGTAAGGGGGGCAAAAGAGACCCAGTACTTC. This translates into CASSVRGAKETQYF.

V is TRBV19 and J is TRBJ1-6; 9 positions match TRBD1. The CDR3 runs to 16 residues. Germline V gene sequence: CDR1 LNHDA, CDR2 SQIVND (reference sequence). V shed 4 bases and J 9 bases; nucleotides not matched to a gene: 10. The CDR3 DNA reads as TGTGCCAGTAGTACTAGCCCGGGACAGGGATTTTCACCCCTCCACTTT. Amino acid sequence: CASSTSPGQGFSPLHF.

The rearrangement links TRBV18 to TRBJ2-5, with D hard to call. The CDR3 is 14 residues long. The V gene's germline CDR1 is KGHSH and CDR2 LQKENI. V was trimmed by 2 bases and J by 2 bases, leaving 9 bases between them. Here the CDR3 DNA reads TGTGCCAGCTCACCATCACACTCACAAGAGACCCAGTACTTC. This translates into CASSPSHSQETQYF.

J is TRBJ1-2 and V is TRBV5-4; perhaps TRBD1 as D (5 bases). The ends were cut back, 4 bases at V and 5 bases at J, with 18 bases in the middle. Germline V gene data show CDR1 as SGHNT and CDR2 as YYREEE (reference sequence). This CDR3 is 15 amino acids long. The CDR3 coding sequence is TGTGCCAGCAGCCCTCAGGGCTTCTCGGGTTATGGCTACACCTTC. The encoded protein is CASSPQGFSGYGYTF.

The V gene is TRBV13, the J gene TRBJ1-2; TRBD1 might be the D (5 bases). The germline gives CDR1 PRHDT, CDR2 FYEKMQ (reference sequence). The V and J ends lost 4 bases and 4 bases respectively, with 13 bases between them. There are 14 residues in the CDR3. As DNA, the CDR3 is TGTGCCAGCAGCTCGGGGGGGGAACCCTATGGCTACACCTTC. Translation gives CASSSGGEPYGYTF.

The CDR3 reads CASSIDIVQPQHF. The CDR3 DNA sequence: TGTGCCAGTAGTATAGATATCGTACAGCCCCAGCATTTT. The V and J genes are TRBV19 and TRBJ1-5; D gene unclear. Germline CDR1 reads LNHDA; CDR2 reads SQIVND (reference sequence). There are 13 residues in the CDR3. V lost 0 bases to trimming and J lost 7 bases, with 7 bases between them.

The V and J genes are TRBV19 and TRBJ1-2, with a possible D match to TRBD1 (5 bases). V gave up 3 bases and J gave up 5 bases, with 19 bases separating them. The CDR3 runs 16 residues. CDR1 and CDR2 (germline): LNHDA, SQIVND (reference sequence). The CDR3 DNA is TGTGCCAGTAGTATCGACAGCCTGACTAGCAAATATGGCTACACCTTC. As protein: CASSIDSLTSKYGYTF.

The chain recombines TRBV28 with TRBJ1-5, with TRBD1 as a possible D gene (5 bases). Germline V CDR1 and CDR2: MDHEN, SYDVKM. There are 18 residues in the CDR3. Trimming left V 8 bases short and J 2 bases short, with 25 bases between. In nucleotides, the CDR3 is TGTGCCAGCTTAGCCCCCCTCGGCCGGGGGGTTGGCAATCAGCCCCAGCATTTT. As protein: CASLAPLGRGVGNQPQHF.

The chain is built from TRBV5-1 and TRBJ2-2; no clear D gene. The germline V gene has CDR1 SGHRS and CDR2 YFSETQ. Trimming stripped 2 bases from V and 5 bases from J, with 7 bases between. The CDR3 contains 13 residues. CDR3: CASSFKVTGELFF. The CDR3 DNA reads as TGCGCCAGCAGCTTTAAGGTGACCGGGGAGCTGTTTTTT.

The V call is TRBV11-2, the J call TRBJ2-5; TRBD1 aligns across 8 bases. The J call may not be correct, given that the DNA end is closer to TRBJ2-7. The CDR3 is 15 amino acids. Germline CDR1 and CDR2: SGHAT and FQNNGV. CDR3 loop: CASSSYRGTAYEQYF. The CDR3 nucleotides read TGTGCCAGCAGCTCCTACAGGGGGACCGCGTACGAGCAGTACTTC.

CDR3 sequence (DNA): TGCGCCAGCAGCTTGGGGGACAGGGCCTCAGATACGCAGTATTTT. This translates into CASSLGDRASDTQYF. The chain uses TRBV5-1 and TRBJ2-3; 9 bases line up with TRBD1. This CDR3 has 15 amino acids. The ends lost 0 bases at V and 4 bases at J; junction bases unmatched: 3. Per the germline V gene, CDR1 is SGHRS and CDR2 is YFSETQ.

A few counts support this clone. The rearrangement links TRBV30 to TRBJ2-1, with TRBD2 identical over 9 bases. V lost 7 bases to trimming and J lost 8 bases; unmatched junction nucleotides: 15. CDR3 length equals 15 residues. CDR1 GTSNPN and CDR2 SVGIG come from the germline V gene (reference sequence). In DNA form, the CDR3 reads TGTGCCTTGCAAGCGGGGGGAACCTCTTGGGATGAGCAGTTCTTC. Protein sequence: CALQAGGTSWDEQFF.

The CDR3 loop reads CASSSTGQAYGYTF. In nucleotides, the CDR3 is TGTGCCAGCAGTTCCACCGGACAGGCCTATGGCTACACCTTC. The chain carries TRBV6-5 and TRBJ1-2, with 7 bases fitting TRBD1. This CDR3 contains 14 residues. The germline V gene has CDR1 MNHEY and CDR2 SVGAGI. Trimming took 4 bases from V and 4 from J; bases not matched to a gene: 6.

The chain joins TRBV11-2 to TRBJ1-1; D gene uncertain. CDR1 and CDR2 from the germline V gene are SGHAT and FQNNGV. This CDR3 is built from 16 residues. The V and J ends lost 7 bases and 0 bases respectively, with 18 bases between them. The CDR3 sequence is CASTEPGGGMNTEAFF. DNA of the CDR3: TGTGCCAGCACCGAGCCTGGAGGAGGCATGAACACTGAAGCTTTCTTT.

The V and J genes are TRBV21-1 and TRBJ2-4; the table names TRBD1, a call not compared with the DNA. TRBV21-1 is annotated as a pseudogene. CDR3 length: 16 residues. The DNA of the CDR3 is TGTGCCAGCAGCAATCGGCTCAGGGGAGTTGTTAACATTCAGTACTTC. This gives the protein CASSNRLRGVVNIQYF.

The rearrangement uses TRBV11-2 and TRBJ2-1, with a weak D call TRBD2 (6 bases). Trimming pared 2 bases from V and 6 bases from J, leaving 20 bases between. The length of the CDR3 is 17 residues. CDR1 is SGHAT, CDR2 FQNNGV, per germline. In DNA form, the CDR3 reads TGTGCCAGCAGCTTACGGCCGCGGGACTTAATCTCCAATGAGCAGTTCTTC. It is translated as CASSLRPRDLISNEQFF.

As concerns this clone: Distinct nucleotide sequences in the sample also encode this CDR3. The rearrangement joins TRBV4-2 to TRBJ1-1; a possible D gene is TRBD1 (5 bases). Germline V gene data show CDR1 as LGHNA and CDR2 as YNFKEQ. This CDR3 is built from 16 residues. The germline V and J ends were trimmed by 2 bases and 3 bases, with 16 bases remaining between them. In nucleotides, the CDR3 is TGTGCCAGCAGCCAAAGGGGAGGGGATTGGGACACTGAAGCTTTCTTT. Its protein is CASSQRGGDWDTEAFF.

The chain joins TRBV5-1 to TRBJ1-1, with a weak D call TRBD1 (5 bases). The V and J ends lost 1 base and 6 bases respectively, with 10 bases between them. This CDR3 comprises 13 residues. The germline V gene has CDR1 SGHRS and CDR2 YFSETQ. CDR3 sequence reads: CASSLPGGAEAFF. For the CDR3, the DNA is TGCGCCAGCAGCTTGCCCGGGGGAGCTGAAGCTTTCTTT.